This T cell receptor beta chain is drawn from a study of PD-1 blockade in classical Hodgkin lymphoma. Study results and caveats: Partial responders and progressors had significantly lower baseline TCR diversity. Patients with an early start, nivolumab under 1 year after ASCT, were excluded.

Produced via immunoSEQ multiplex PCR; TCRdb's table is partial and in-frame only. The table lists approximately 27,000 clones, 85% to 90% of them singletons. Exposure to brentuximab vedotin varied, and each patient had relapsed following autologous stem cell transplantation. The CDR3 is 16 residues long. V lost 2 bases to trimming and J lost 1 base, with 13 bases between them. CDR1 and CDR2 from the germline V gene are LGHNA and YSLEER. Concerning this clone itself: Its antigen remains unidentified.

This receptor was identified in a human donor with classical Hodgkin lymphoma. The source was peripheral blood mononuclear cells (PBMCs), collected at baseline. This rearrangement joins TRBV4-3 to TRBJ2-3; D gene uncertain. The DNA of the CDR3 is TGCGCCAGCAGCCAACAAGAAGGGCTCGGCACAGATACGCAGTATTTT. Translated: CASSQQEGLGTDTQYF.